Presented here are 9 T cell receptor beta chains from one specimen sequenced in a study of cytomegalovirus exposure and HLA in healthy donors. Only in-frame clones appear in the TCRdb table, and some are missing; sequencing was by immunoSEQ multiplex PCR. The sample consists of more than 250,000 clones, less than 95% of them appearing once. Sequencing was carried out using PBMCs. The receptors derive from a woman under 40 in good health and CMV-seronegative.

The rearrangement uses TRBV28 and TRBJ1-1, with D perhaps matching TRBD1 (5 bases). Germline V CDR1 and CDR2: MDHEN, SYDVKM. Trimming took 8 bases from V and 0 from J, leaving 10 bases between them. CDR3 length equals 13 residues. As DNA, the CDR3 is TGTGCCAGCCCGGGGGAAATGAACACTGAAGCTTTCTTT. Its protein is CASPGEMNTEAFF.

The V and J genes are TRBV4-2 and TRBJ2-7; possibly TRBD2 for D (5 bases). V shed 0 bases and J shed 2 bases, with 14 bases lying between them. In germline, CDR1 is LGHNA, CDR2 YNFKEQ. CDR3 length: 16 amino acids. The CDR3, as DNA: TGTGCCAGCAGCCAAGATGTTTCGAGCGGCGCCTACGAGCAGTACTTC. It translates to CASSQDVSSGAYEQYF.

This rearrangement joins TRBV14 to TRBJ1-2; no reliable D call. Per germline, CDR1 SGHDN and CDR2 FVKESK. V lost 0 bases and J 3 bases, leaving 11 bases between the germline ends. The CDR3 has 15 residues. The CDR3 DNA sequence: TGTGCCAGCAGCCAAGATCCCGGGCGGGACTATGGCTACACCTTC. It codes for CASSQDPGRDYGYTF.

The chain links TRBV7-3 to TRBJ1-5; possibly TRBD1 for D (5 bases). CDR3 length equals 14 residues. Trimming took off 0 bases at V and 9 bases at J, with 12 bases between the two ends. Germline V CDR1 and CDR2: SGHTA, FQGTGA. CDR3 sequence: CASSLTQGEAPQHF. The CDR3 DNA reads TGTGCCAGCAGCTTAACTCAGGGCGAGGCGCCCCAGCATTTT.

This clone was recorded only once. The chain couples TRBV29-1 to TRBJ2-7, with 10 bases matching TRBD1. This CDR3 comprises 14 residues. The V gene's germline CDR1 is SQVTM and CDR2 ANQGSEA. The trim removed 4 bases at V and 2 bases at J, leaving 5 bases unmatched. DNA of the CDR3: TGCAGCGTTGTCTCCGGGACAGGGGCCTACGAGCAGTACTTC. As protein: CSVVSGTGAYEQYF.

The V and J genes are TRBV19 and TRBJ1-4, with D tentatively TRBD1 (5 bases). This CDR3 region has 13 residues. Germline V gene lookup returns CDR1 LNHDA and CDR2 SQIVND (reference sequence). The V end lost 9 bases, the J end lost 8 bases, and 16 bases lay between the germline ends. This chain's CDR3 is CASLGTEREKLFF. CDR3 DNA sequence: TGTGCCAGCCTAGGGACCGAAAGGGAAAAACTGTTTTTT.

The chain joins TRBV5-6 to TRBJ2-3; no definite D call. The CDR3 extends over 13 amino acids. From germline, CDR1 is SGHDT and CDR2 YYEEEE. V gave up 7 bases and J gave up 0 bases, with 9 bases separating them. CDR3 in amino acids: CASAPGSTDTQYF. As DNA, the CDR3 is TGTGCCAGCGCCCCCGGGAGCACAGATACGCAGTATTTT.

The V and J genes are TRBV5-6 and TRBJ1-5; D not certain. The CDR3 consists of 12 residues. Looked up from germline, CDR1 is SGHDT and CDR2 is YYEEEE. Trimming took 1 base from V and 3 from J, leaving 2 bases between them. DNA for the CDR3: TGTGCCAGCAGCTTGTCCAATCAGCCCCAGCATTTT. Protein product: CASSLSNQPQHF.

This chain links TRBV4-2 with TRBJ1-2, with D possibly matching TRBD1 (5 bases). There are 15 residues in the CDR3. Trimming cost V 0 bases and J 4 bases, with 12 bases left between them. CDR1 is LGHNA and CDR2 is YNFKEQ in the germline V gene. The CDR3 here is CASSQDGQLIYGYTF. The DNA of the CDR3 is TGTGCCAGCAGCCAAGACGGACAATTAATCTATGGCTACACCTTC.